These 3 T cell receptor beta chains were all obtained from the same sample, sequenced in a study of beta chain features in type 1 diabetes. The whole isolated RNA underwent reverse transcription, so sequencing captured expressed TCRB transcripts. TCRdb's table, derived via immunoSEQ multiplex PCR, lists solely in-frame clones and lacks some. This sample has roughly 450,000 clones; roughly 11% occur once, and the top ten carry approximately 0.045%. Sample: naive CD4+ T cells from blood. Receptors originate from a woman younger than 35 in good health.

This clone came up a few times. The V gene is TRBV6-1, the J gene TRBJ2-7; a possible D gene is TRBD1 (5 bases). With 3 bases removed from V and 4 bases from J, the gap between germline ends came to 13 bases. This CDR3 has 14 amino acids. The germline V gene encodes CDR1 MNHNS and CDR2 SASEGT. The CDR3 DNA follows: TGTGCCAGCAGTGAGAGGACACGAAGGTACGAGCAGTACGTC. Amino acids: CASSERTRRYEQYV.

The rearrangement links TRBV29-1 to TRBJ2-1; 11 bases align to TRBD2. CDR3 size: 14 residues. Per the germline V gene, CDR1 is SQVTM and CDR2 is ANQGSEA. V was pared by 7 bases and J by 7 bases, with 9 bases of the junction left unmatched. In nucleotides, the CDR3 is TGCAGCGCCAAATCCGGACTAGCGGGTAATGAGCAGTTCTTC. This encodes CSAKSGLAGNEQFF.

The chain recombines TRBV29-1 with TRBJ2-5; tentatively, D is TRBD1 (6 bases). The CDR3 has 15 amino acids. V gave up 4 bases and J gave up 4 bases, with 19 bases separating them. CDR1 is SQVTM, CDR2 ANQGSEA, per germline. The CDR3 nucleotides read TGCAGCGTTGTTTCAGGGGTTACGAATCTAGAGACCCAGTACTTC. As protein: CSVVSGVTNLETQYF.